These T cell receptor beta chains were read from a single sample in a study of T cells after yellow fever vaccination. TCRdb recomputed calls from the 5' RACE reads with MiXCR, one row per CDR3 protein. This table has approximately 550,000 distinct CDR3 sequences, roughly 21% appearing once. The sample here was PBMCs, taken 15 days after the yellow fever booster vaccination. The receptor set was obtained from a man aged 25-40 years who received the YFV17D yellow fever vaccine. The CDR3 runs from the conserved cysteine through the conserved F or W. Each record gives: clone size, J gene, D gene, V gene, CDR3 protein, CDR3 DNA. A D gene is named only where the DNA matches it firmly. Expanded clones get a size class; other rows say once, few or many, or leave the size out.

size: few; J: TRBJ2-3; D: -; V: TRBV7-3; CDR3: CASSLNLPRDTQYF; DNA: TGTGCCAGCAGCTTAAATCTTCCGAGGGATACGCAGTATTTT
size: -; J: TRBJ2-1; D: TRBD2; V: TRBV4-3; CDR3: CASSQDLTSGSYNEQFF; DNA: TGCGCCAGCAGCCAAGACCTGACTAGCGGGAGTTACAATGAGCAGTTCTTC
size: -; J: TRBJ2-1; D: TRBD1; V: TRBV7-6; CDR3: CASSLAGTGGYEQFF; DNA: TGTGCCAGCAGCTTAGCGGGGACAGGGGGCTATGAGCAGTTCTTC
size: few; J: TRBJ2-5; D: -; V: TRBV3-1; CDR3: CASSQVTETQYF; DNA: TGTGCCAGCAGCCAAGTGACGGAGACCCAGTACTTC
size: -; J: TRBJ2-3; D: -; V: TRBV11-2; CDR3: CASSSADPVDTQYF; DNA: TGTGCCAGCAGCTCCGCGGACCCCGTGGATACGCAGTATTTT
size: -; J: TRBJ2-2; D: TRBD1; V: TRBV29-1; CDR3: CSGRQGAGELFF; DNA: TGCAGCGGTCGACAGGGGGCGGGGGAGCTGTTTTTT
size: few; J: TRBJ2-3; D: TRBD2; V: TRBV20-1; CDR3: CSASGRSGATDTQYF; DNA: TGCAGTGCTAGTGGGCGTAGCGGGGCCACAGATACGCAGTATTTT
size: -; J: TRBJ2-7; D: TRBD2; V: TRBV7-8; CDR3: CASTRGTSGSGREQYF; DNA: TGTGCCAGCACCAGGGGGACTAGCGGGAGCGGTCGCGAGCAGTACTTC
size: few; J: TRBJ2-5; D: -; V: TRBV25-1; CDR3: CASSEYSGSETQYF; DNA: TGTGCCAGCAGTGAATATTCGGGGAGTGAGACCCAGTACTTC
size: few; J: TRBJ2-6; D: -; V: TRBV20-1; CDR3: CSANPSSGANVLTF; DNA: TGCAGTGCTAATCCTAGCTCTGGGGCCAACGTCCTGACTTTC
size: -; J: TRBJ1-6; D: TRBD1; V: TRBV7-2; CDR3: CASSLAPGQGSPLHF; DNA: TGTGCCAGCAGCTTAGCGCCGGGACAGGGTAGTCCCCTCCACTTT
size: -; J: TRBJ2-3; D: TRBD1; V: TRBV27; CDR3: CATGQTNTDTQYF; DNA: TGTGCCACGGGACAGACGAACACAGATACGCAGTATTTT
size: -; J: TRBJ2-3; D: -; V: TRBV2; CDR3: CASLTGPEDTQYF; DNA: TGTGCCAGCTTAACGGGGCCCGAGGATACGCAGTATTTT
size: few; J: TRBJ1-6; D: -; V: TRBV7-9; CDR3: CASSFGQARSPLHF; DNA: TGTGCCAGCAGCTTTGGGCAGGCGAGATCACCCCTCCACTTT
size: few; J: TRBJ1-1; D: -; V: TRBV5-5; CDR3: CASSFGTPNTEAFF; DNA: TGTGCCAGCAGCTTTGGGACACCGAACACTGAAGCTTTCTTT
size: -; J: TRBJ1-1; D: TRBD1; V: TRBV20-1; CDR3: CSAPYRQGGYTEAFF; DNA: TGCAGTGCTCCCTACCGACAGGGAGGTTACACTGAAGCTTTCTTT
size: once; J: TRBJ1-4; D: -; V: TRBV20-1; CDR3: CSARENVREKLFF; DNA: TGCAGTGCTAGAGAGAATGTTAGGGAAAAACTGTTTTTT
size: few; J: TRBJ1-3; D: -; V: TRBV7-6; CDR3: CASASGNTIYF; DNA: TGTGCCAGCGCATCTGGAAACACCATATATTTT
size: few; J: TRBJ2-7; D: -; V: TRBV6-5; CDR3: CASSYGFSYEQYF; DNA: TGTGCCAGCAGTTACGGGTTTTCCTACGAGCAGTACTTC
size: -; J: TRBJ1-5; D: -; V: TRBV6-2/TRBV6-3; CDR3: CASRNPDQPQHF; DNA: TGTGCCAGCCGAAACCCAGATCAGCCCCAGCATTTT
size: many; J: TRBJ2-1; D: -; V: TRBV5-6; CDR3: CASSLGPNSYNEQFF; DNA: TGTGCCAGCAGCTTGGGACCGAACTCCTACAATGAGCAGTTCTTC
size: -; J: TRBJ2-5; D: -; V: TRBV18; CDR3: CASSPQKRGQPETQYF; DNA: TGTGCCAGCTCACCACAAAAACGGGGGCAACCAGAGACCCAGTACTTC
size: -; J: TRBJ1-4; D: -; V: TRBV7-2; CDR3: CAAGWTNEKLFF; DNA: TGTGCCGCCGGGTGGACTAATGAAAAACTGTTTTTT
size: few; J: TRBJ2-1; D: -; V: TRBV10-3; CDR3: CAITREVARDEQFF; DNA: TGTGCCATCACGAGGGAGGTAGCTAGGGATGAGCAGTTCTTC
size: -; J: TRBJ2-4; D: -; V: TRBV6-2/TRBV6-3; CDR3: CASSYSGGTANIQYF; DNA: TGTGCCAGCAGTTACTCCGGAGGGACCGCCAACATTCAGTACTTC
size: -; J: TRBJ2-5; D: -; V: TRBV7-2; CDR3: CASSFAGKTQYF; DNA: TGTGCCAGCAGCTTTGCGGGAAAGACCCAGTACTTC
size: -; J: TRBJ1-4; D: TRBD1; V: TRBV19; CDR3: CATSPWGQFVNEKLFF; DNA: TGTGCCACAAGCCCTTGGGGACAGTTCGTTAATGAAAAACTGTTTTTT
size: few; J: TRBJ2-1; D: TRBD2; V: TRBV20-1; CDR3: CSARLISGRALGNEQFF; DNA: TGCAGTGCTAGGCTAATTAGCGGGAGGGCCCTTGGTAATGAGCAGTTCTTC
size: -; J: TRBJ2-3; D: TRBD1; V: TRBV5-1; CDR3: CASSLFGTGSSTETQYF; DNA: TGCGCCAGCAGCTTGTTTGGGACAGGATCTAGCACAGAAACGCAGTATTTT
size: -; J: TRBJ2-1; D: -; V: TRBV19; CDR3: CASSIGSLVRYNEQFF; DNA: TGTGCCAGTAGTATAGGGAGTCTGGTAAGGTACAATGAGCAGTTCTTC
size: few; J: TRBJ2-7; D: TRBD2; V: TRBV29-1; CDR3: CSVGGGLAYEQYF; DNA: TGCAGCGTTGGGGGGGGGTTGGCCTACGAGCAGTACTTC
size: -; J: TRBJ2-4; D: TRBD2; V: TRBV4-3; CDR3: CASSQLLAGGNIQYF; DNA: TGCGCCAGCAGCCAATTACTAGCGGGAGGAAACATTCAGTACTTC
size: few; J: TRBJ1-4; D: -; V: TRBV12-3/TRBV12-4; CDR3: CASSEGWGSGEKLFF; DNA: TGTGCCAGCAGCGAAGGTTGGGGGTCGGGCGAAAAACTGTTTTTT
size: few; J: TRBJ2-7; D: -; V: TRBV20-1; CDR3: CSAGRQGGPYEQYF; DNA: TGCAGTGCTGGCAGGCAGGGGGGACCCTACGAGCAGTACTTC
size: -; J: TRBJ2-5; D: -; V: TRBV7-2; CDR3: CASSSTGPRETQYF; DNA: TGTGCCAGCAGCTCTACGGGTCCCCGGGAGACCCAGTACTTC
size: -; J: TRBJ2-2; D: TRBD2; V: TRBV9; CDR3: CASDPTPGLETGELFF; DNA: TGTGCCAGCGACCCAACTCCGGGACTAGAGACCGGGGAGCTGTTTTTT
size: few; J: TRBJ2-1; D: TRBD2; V: TRBV28; CDR3: CASTVAGEIPDEQFF; DNA: TGTGCCAGCACCGTAGCGGGAGAAATTCCCGATGAGCAGTTCTTC
size: -; J: TRBJ2-7; D: -; V: TRBV20-1; CDR3: CSAISYEQYF; DNA: TGCAGTGCCATCTCCTACGAGCAGTACTTC
size: -; J: TRBJ2-5; D: -; V: TRBV20-1; CDR3: CSATTGPAQETQYF; DNA: TGCAGTGCTACTACCGGTCCTGCGCAAGAGACCCAGTACTTC
size: few; J: TRBJ2-1; D: -; V: TRBV27; CDR3: CASRPTPGTEQFF; DNA: TGTGCCAGCAGGCCCACTCCGGGGACTGAGCAGTTCTTC
size: few; J: TRBJ2-3; D: TRBD1; V: TRBV7-9; CDR3: CASSWTGVDTQYF; DNA: TGTGCCAGCAGCTGGACAGGGGTAGATACGCAGTATTTT
size: -; J: TRBJ2-3; D: -; V: TRBV27; CDR3: CASSFRQGPSGTDTQYF; DNA: TGTGCCAGCAGTTTCCGCCAGGGTCCCTCGGGCACAGATACGCAGTATTTT
size: few; J: TRBJ2-7; D: TRBD2; V: TRBV12-3/TRBV12-4; CDR3: CASSLSGDGEQYF; DNA: TGTGCCAGCAGTTTGAGCGGGGATGGGGAGCAGTACTTC
size: few; J: TRBJ2-7; D: TRBD1; V: TRBV12-3/TRBV12-4; CDR3: CASSNGQGWYEQYF; DNA: TGTGCCAGCAGCAATGGACAGGGTTGGTACGAGCAGTACTTC
size: few; J: TRBJ2-7; D: -; V: TRBV5-1; CDR3: CASSLELWVVNEQYF; DNA: TGCGCCAGCAGCTTGGAACTCTGGGTTGTCAACGAGCAGTACTTC
size: -; J: TRBJ1-3; D: -; V: TRBV19; CDR3: CASSLQGNTIYF; DNA: TGTGCCAGTAGCCTACAGGGAAACACCATATATTTT
size: few; J: TRBJ2-3; D: -; V: TRBV11-2; CDR3: CASSRSRAEDTQYF; DNA: TGTGCCAGCAGCCGCTCGCGGGCCGAAGATACGCAGTATTTT
size: -; J: TRBJ2-3; D: TRBD1; V: TRBV5-5; CDR3: CASSLQGAVGTDTQYF; DNA: TGTGCCAGCAGCTTACAGGGGGCAGTAGGCACAGATACGCAGTATTTT